The present T cell receptor (beta chain) was sequenced within a study of shared clonotypes between healthy human individuals. General observations from the study: Across a handful of donors, naive CD4 shared 5% to 6%, naive CD8 approximately 3.5%, memory CD4 roughly 2.1%, memory CD8 around 0.36%.

CD8 cells regarded as naive lacked CD45RO, were positively chosen for CCR7, and omitted terminally differentiated effector memory CD45RA+ cells. TCRdb's copy holds only in-frame clones and misses some; the assay was immunoSEQ multiplex PCR. Here the sample spans about 590,000 clones, 95% to 96% being singletons. In the case of this clone: Its specificity is unknown.

This TCR was recovered from a woman aged 25-40 years in good health. The sample was naive CD8+ T cells sorted from blood.

The CDR3 region is CASRQEGPGDEQYF. CDR3 in DNA: TGTGCCAGCAGGCAAGAGGGCCCGGGGGACGAGCAGTACTTC. The gene calls are TRBV28 and TRBJ2-7, with TRBD2 as a possible D gene (6 bases). Germline-derived CDR1 and CDR2 are MDHEN and SYDVKM. The CDR3 spans 14 residues. V was shortened by 6 bases and J by 5 bases, with 17 bases between the two germline ends.